This T cell receptor (beta chain) appears in the sequencing data of a study of shared clonotypes between healthy human individuals. Only in-frame clones appear in the TCRdb table, and some are missing; sequencing was by immunoSEQ multiplex PCR. The sample lists under 2.5 million clones, 85% to 95% occurring once. The V end lost 5 bases, the J end lost 7 bases, and 21 bases lay between the germline ends. Germline V CDR1 and CDR2: LGHNT, FRNRAP. The CDR3 is made up of 16 amino acids. A note on this clone: Its matching antigen is unknown.

Study observations and caveats: Sampling involved blood alone; tissue repertoires likely differ. An expected dependence of interdonor clonotype sharing on sequencing depth was noted.

The material sequenced was naive CD4+ T cells from PBMCs. Documented subset: CD45RA+ positively selected. This clonotype was sampled from a man aged 18-30 years in good health. Some clones in this sample may be carry-over from other donors' samples. The chain has TRBV12-5 and TRBJ2-1, with unresolved D. The CDR3 DNA follows: TGTGCTAGTGGTCCCTACCCGTATGGGAAGAGGAATGAGCAGTTCTTC. It translates to CASGPYPYGKRNEQFF.